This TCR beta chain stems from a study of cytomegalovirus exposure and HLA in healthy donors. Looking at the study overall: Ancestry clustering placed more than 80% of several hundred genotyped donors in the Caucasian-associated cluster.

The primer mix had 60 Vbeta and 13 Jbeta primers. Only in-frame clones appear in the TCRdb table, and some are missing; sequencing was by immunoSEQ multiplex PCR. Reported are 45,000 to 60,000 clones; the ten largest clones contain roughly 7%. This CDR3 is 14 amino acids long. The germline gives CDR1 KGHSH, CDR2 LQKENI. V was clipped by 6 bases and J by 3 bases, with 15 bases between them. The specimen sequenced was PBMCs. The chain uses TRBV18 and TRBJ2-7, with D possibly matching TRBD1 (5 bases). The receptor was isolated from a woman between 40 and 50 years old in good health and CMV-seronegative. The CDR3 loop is CASSERQKDYEQYF. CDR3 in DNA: TGTGCCAGCTCGGAACGACAGAAGGACTACGAGCAGTACTTC.